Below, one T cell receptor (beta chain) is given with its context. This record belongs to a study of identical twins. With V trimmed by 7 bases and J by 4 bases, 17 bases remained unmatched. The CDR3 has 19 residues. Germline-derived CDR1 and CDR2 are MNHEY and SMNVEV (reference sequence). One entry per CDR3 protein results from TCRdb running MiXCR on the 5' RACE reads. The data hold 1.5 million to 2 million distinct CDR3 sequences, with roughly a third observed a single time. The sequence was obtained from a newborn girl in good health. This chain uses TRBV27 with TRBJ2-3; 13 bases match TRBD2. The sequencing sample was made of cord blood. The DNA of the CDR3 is TGTGCCAGCACCACCCGGACAACCGGGACTAGCGGGGCCGCAGATACGCAGTATTTT. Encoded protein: CASTTRTTGTSGAADTQYF.